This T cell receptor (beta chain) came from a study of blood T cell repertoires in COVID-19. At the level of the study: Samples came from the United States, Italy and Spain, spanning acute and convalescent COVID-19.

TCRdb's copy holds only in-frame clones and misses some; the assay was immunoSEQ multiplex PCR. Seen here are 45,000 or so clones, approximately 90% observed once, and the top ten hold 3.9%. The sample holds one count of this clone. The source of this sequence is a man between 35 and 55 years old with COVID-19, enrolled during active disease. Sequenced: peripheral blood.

The DNA for the CDR3 is TGTGCCAGCAGCTTAATCGGGGATGGCTACACCTTC. Residues: CASSLIGDGYTF. The chain couples TRBV7-9 to TRBJ1-2; D is uncertain. The CDR3 consists of 12 residues. Germline V gene lookup returns CDR1 SEHNR and CDR2 FQNEAQ (reference sequence). The ends were cut back, 2 bases at V and 6 bases at J, with 7 bases in the middle.